The 25 T cell receptor beta chains below were found in one sample sequenced in a study of blood T cell repertoires in COVID-19. The repertoire was sequenced with immunoSEQ multiplex PCR; TCRdb's copy has only in-frame clones and lacks some. Here the sample spans 96,000 or so clones, 80% to 90% being singletons. Sample: peripheral blood. The source is a human donor with COVID-19, enrolled during active disease. The donor label of this sample is uncertain.

This chain uses TRBV6-5 with TRBJ1-3; D unresolved. The germline gives CDR1 MNHEY, CDR2 SVGAGI. CDR3 length: 16 residues. The ends were cut back, 2 bases at V and 1 base at J, with 12 bases in the middle. CDR3 coding DNA: TGTGCCAGCAGTTACGGCGAGGCGGGGTCTGGAAACACCATATATTTT. It translates to CASSYGEAGSGNTIYF.

The gene calls are TRBV3-1 (or the pseudogene TRBV3-2) and TRBJ2-2; 7 bases line up with TRBD1. This CDR3 is 14 amino acids long. CDR1 and CDR2 from the germline V gene are LGHDT and YNNKEL (reference sequence). The ends lost 5 bases at V and 2 bases at J; junction bases unmatched: 2. The CDR3 coding sequence is TGTGCCAGCAGCGGGACAGCCAACACCGGGGAGCTGTTTTTT. Translating it yields CASSGTANTGELFF.

The chain uses TRBV9 and TRBJ1-3; D not resolved. This CDR3 comprises 15 residues. Trimming pared 0 bases from V and 0 bases from J, leaving 7 bases between. The germline CDR1 and CDR2 sequences are SGDLS and YYNGEE. The CDR3 sequence: CASSVGTYSGNTIYF. CDR3 sequence (DNA): TGTGCCAGCAGCGTAGGGACTTACTCTGGAAACACCATATATTTT. Full variable domain (remainder filled in from reference TRBV9 and TRBJ1-3): DSGVTQTPKHLITATGQRVTLRCSPRSGDLSVYWYQQSLDQGLQFLIQYYNGEERAKGNILERFSAQQFPDLHSELNLSSLELGDSALYFCASSVGTYSGNTIYFGEGSWLTVV.

The chain is built from TRBV30 and TRBJ1-2, with D maybe TRBD1 (5 bases). From germline, CDR1 is GTSNPN and CDR2 SVGIG (reference sequence). The ends were cut back, 3 bases at V and 0 bases at J, with 8 bases in the middle. The length of the CDR3 is 13 residues. In nucleotides, the CDR3 is TGTGCCTGGAGGGCAGGGACTAACTATGGCTACACCTTC. It encodes CAWRAGTNYGYTF.

The table lists this clone with a few counts. The chain couples TRBV11-2 to TRBJ2-2; D not certain. This CDR3 comprises 14 residues. The V gene's germline CDR1 is SGHAT and CDR2 FQNNGV. V lost 4 bases and J lost 13, with 19 bases in between. The CDR3 is CASSSLPAPHGLFF. The CDR3 coding sequence is TGTGCCAGCAGCTCCCTACCCGCCCCGCACGGGCTGTTTTTT. The full variable domain, completed using reference TRBV11-2 and TRBJ2-2, is EAGVAQSPRYKIIEKRQSVAFWCNPISGHATLYWYQQILGQGPKLLIQFQNNGVVDDSQLPKDRFSAERLKGVDSTLKIQPAKLEDSAVYLCASSSLPAPHGLFFGEGSRLTVL.

This chain links TRBV10-2 with TRBJ2-5; 15 bases match TRBD2. The germline V gene encodes CDR1 WSHSY and CDR2 SAAADI. This CDR3 contains 17 residues. The V segment lost 2 bases and the J segment 4 bases; nucleotides outside the gene matches: 5. Here the CDR3 reads CASSEGLAGGPGETQYF. CDR3 DNA: TGCGCCAGCAGTGAGGGACTAGCGGGAGGGCCGGGAGAGACCCAGTACTTC.

Details on this clone: This same CDR3 is encoded by further DNA sequences in the sample. The V call is TRBV6-5, the J call TRBJ1-2, with 8 bases lining up with TRBD1. Germline V gives CDR1 MNHEY, CDR2 SVGAGI. V lost 2 bases and J lost 4; bases outside the gene matches: 3. The CDR3 runs 14 residues. The CDR3 nucleotides are TGTGCCAGCAGTTACAGGACAGGGTTCTATGGCTACACCTTC. Its protein is CASSYRTGFYGYTF.

The chain joins TRBV27 to TRBJ2-2; 11 bases map to TRBD2. Germline loops: CDR1 MNHEY, CDR2 SMNVEV (reference sequence). V gave up 5 bases and J gave up 2 bases; unmatched junction bases: 7. The CDR3 is made up of 17 amino acids. In DNA, the CDR3 is TGTGCCAGCAGTAGGGGACGACTAGCGGGAAACACCGGGGAGCTGTTTTTT. Translating gives CASSRGRLAGNTGELFF.

A few counts support this clone. This chain joins TRBV2 and TRBJ1-1, with D possibly matching TRBD1 (6 bases). Deletions cut 7 bases from V and 0 bases from J, with 15 bases between. This CDR3 contains 15 residues. Per germline, CDR1 SNHLY and CDR2 FYNNEI. In nucleotides, the CDR3 is TGTGCCAGCATGGCTTACAGGGTACTGAACACTGAAGCTTTCTTT. Translated, it gives CASMAYRVLNTEAFF.

The chain joins TRBV5-6 to TRBJ1-6; 8 bases agree with TRBD1. The CDR3 length is 15 residues. J lost 7 bases, V lost 4 bases, and 7 bases had no gene match. The V gene's germline CDR1 is SGHDT and CDR2 YYEEEE. In nucleotides, the CDR3 is TGTGCCAGCAGCCCTCAGACAGGGGCGAATTCACCCCTCCACTTT. This codes for CASSPQTGANSPLHF. Looking up the rest from reference TRBV5-6 and TRBJ1-6 gives the full variable domain: DAGVTQSPTHLIKTRGQQVTLRCSPKSGHDTVSWYQQALGQGPQFIFQYYEEEERQRGNFPDRFSGHQFPNYSSELNVNALLLGDSALYLCASSPQTGANSPLHFGNGTRLTVT.

The J gene is TRBJ1-2, the V gene TRBV5-1, with 7 bases that match TRBD1. V trimming: 0 bases; J trimming: 2 bases; junction bases outside the gene matches: 4. CDR3 length: 15 residues. CDR1 is SGHRS, CDR2 YFSETQ, per germline. CDR3 region: CASSLAGGENYGYTF. The CDR3 DNA follows: TGCGCCAGCAGCTTGGCAGGGGGAGAGAACTATGGCTACACCTTC.

The chain carries TRBV19 and TRBJ1-2, with TRBD1 identical over 8 bases. This CDR3 has 15 amino acids. Germline V lookup: CDR1 LNHDA, CDR2 SQIVND (reference sequence). The V and J ends lost 7 bases and 8 bases, in that order; junction bases with no gene match: 15. CDR3 amino acids: CASTSDRGPDEGYTF. CDR3 in DNA: TGTGCCAGTACCAGCGACAGGGGCCCGGACGAGGGCTACACCTTC. The full variable domain, completed using reference TRBV19 and TRBJ1-2, is DGGITQSPKYLFRKEGQNVTLSCEQNLNHDAMYWYRQDPGQGLRLIYYSQIVNDFQKGDIAEGYSVSREKKESFPLTVTSAQKNPTAFYLCASTSDRGPDEGYTFGSGTRLTVV.

The chain is built from TRBV7-6 and TRBJ2-5; 16 bases fit TRBD2. Per germline, CDR1 SGHVS and CDR2 FNYEAQ. Trimming cost V 4 bases and J 5 bases; bases outside gene matches: 19. CDR3 length equals 21 residues. The CDR3 DNA reads TGTGCCAGCAGCTCCCTCCACACCGGGACTAGCGGGAGGGATGGCGGGGAGACCCAGTACTTC. Its protein is CASSSLHTGTSGRDGGETQYF.

The chain combines TRBV20-1 with TRBJ1-4, with D perhaps TRBD1 (5 bases). The germline V gene encodes CDR1 DFQATT and CDR2 SNEGSKA (reference sequence). Trimming left V 3 bases short and J 7 bases short, with 15 bases between. The length of the CDR3 is 14 residues. For the CDR3, the DNA is TGCAGTGCTAGTCCGGGACTTGGGGGTGAAAAACTGTTTTTT. Translating it yields CSASPGLGGEKLFF.

The chain employs TRBV3-1 (or the pseudogene TRBV3-2) and TRBJ1-5, with a weak D call TRBD1 (5 bases). Germline V gene sequence: CDR1 LGHDT, CDR2 YNNKEL (reference sequence). The CDR3 is made up of 15 amino acids. Trimming left V 1 base short and J 7 bases short, with 14 bases between. This chain's CDR3 is CASSQGIGGGQPQHF. The CDR3, as DNA: TGTGCCAGCAGCCAAGGTATCGGGGGAGGACAGCCCCAGCATTTT.

The chain uses TRBV25-1 and TRBJ1-1; 8 bases match TRBD1. CDR1 and CDR2 (germline): MGHDK, SYGVNS. The CDR3 extends over 15 amino acids. V was clipped by 4 bases and J by 1 base; unmatched bases: 5. CDR3 in amino acids: CASSALTGANTEAFF. CDR3 coding DNA: TGTGCCAGCAGTGCCCTGACAGGGGCGAACACTGAAGCTTTCTTT.

The V call is TRBV7-7, the J call TRBJ2-1; 7 positions match TRBD1. Losses at the gene ends were 6 bases for V and 12 bases for J; bases not matched to a gene: 14. The germline CDR1 and CDR2 sequences are SSHAT and FNYEAQ (reference sequence). This CDR3 has 14 residues. The CDR3 sequence: CASSFAPDREPQFF. The DNA for the CDR3 is TGTGCCAGCAGTTTTGCTCCCGACAGGGAGCCGCAGTTCTTC. Based on the CDR3 plus reference TRBV7-7 and TRBJ2-1, the full variable domain is GAGVSQSPRYKVTKRGQDVTLRCDPISSHATLYWYQQALGQGPEFLTYFNYEAQPDKSGLPSDRFSAERPEGSISTLTIQRTEQRDSAMYRCASSFAPDREPQFFGPGTRLTVL.

The V call is TRBV11-3, the J call TRBJ1-1; TRBD1 might be the D (6 bases). Germline V lookup: CDR1 SGHNT, CDR2 YENEEA. The CDR3 contains 15 residues. The V gene lost 2 bases and the J gene lost 6 bases, with 16 bases spanning the gap. CDR3 amino acids: CASSLSLQGGAEAFF. CDR3 nucleotides: TGTGCCAGCAGCTTATCGTTACAGGGAGGGGCTGAAGCTTTCTTT.

The chain has TRBV24-1 and TRBJ1-6, with D uncertain. Germline V CDR1 and CDR2: KGHDR, SFDVKD. The CDR3 runs 13 residues. The V end lost 6 bases, the J end lost 5 bases, and 7 bases lay between the germline ends. The CDR3 is CATSQEDNSPLHF. The CDR3 coding sequence is TGTGCCACCAGTCAGGAGGATAATTCACCCCTCCACTTT.

This chain joins TRBV5-1 and TRBJ2-1; perhaps TRBD1 as D (6 bases). The V end lost 5 bases, the J end lost 9 bases, and 18 bases lay between the germline ends. Germline assignment: CDR1 SGHRS and CDR2 YFSETQ. The CDR3 runs to 14 residues. The CDR3 here is CASRWGQGTIEQFF. DNA of the CDR3: TGCGCCAGCAGGTGGGGGCAGGGTACGATTGAGCAGTTCTTC.

The chain links TRBV15 to TRBJ1-1; D may be TRBD1 (5 bases). CDR1 LNHNV and CDR2 YYDKDF come from the germline V gene (reference sequence). There are 12 residues in the CDR3. Trimming pared 3 bases from V and 6 bases from J, leaving 8 bases between. The DNA of the CDR3 is TGTGCCACCAGCAGGGACACGCCTGAAGCTTTCTTT. Encoded protein: CATSRDTPEAFF.

J is TRBJ2-2 and V is TRBV10-3, with a weak D call TRBD2 (6 bases). Trimming took off 2 bases at V and 1 base at J, with 8 bases between the two ends. Germline assignment: CDR1 ENHRY and CDR2 SYGVKD. The CDR3 has 15 residues. CDR3 sequence: CAISEPGENTGELFF. The CDR3 region has the DNA TGTGCCATCAGTGAGCCGGGGGAGAACACCGGGGAGCTGTTTTTT.

This rearrangement joins TRBV6-6 to TRBJ1-1; no clear D gene. The V gene's germline CDR1 is MNHNY and CDR2 SVGAGI (reference sequence). Trimming left V 2 bases short and J 1 base short, with 11 bases between. CDR3 size: 15 residues. The chain's CDR3 is CASSYPGNGNTEAFF. For the CDR3, the DNA is TGTGCCAGCAGTTACCCGGGTAACGGGAACACTGAAGCTTTCTTT.

The J gene is TRBJ1-1, the V gene TRBV19; D perhaps matches TRBD1 (5 bases). The length of the CDR3 is 15 residues. Trimming shortened V by 5 bases and J by 1 base, and 14 bases separated the two germline ends. Germline V CDR1 and CDR2: LNHDA, SQIVND (reference sequence). The CDR3 bases are TGTGCCAGTAGTCGGGGGACGGATGGGAACACTGAAGCTTTCTTT. It codes for CASSRGTDGNTEAFF.

The CDR3 reads CASSQDRGEFTDTQYF. The CDR3 DNA is TGTGCCAGCAGCCAAGATCGAGGAGAATTCACAGATACGCAGTATTTT. This sequence joins TRBV3-1 (or the pseudogene TRBV3-2) and TRBJ2-3; unclear D gene. Trimming shortened V by 0 bases and J by 2 bases, and 12 bases separated the two germline ends. CDR3 length equals 16 residues. Germline CDR1 reads LGHDT; CDR2 reads YNNKEL (reference sequence).